The rows below give T cell receptor beta chains drawn from one sample of a study of siplizumab effects on memory and regulatory T cells. Clones were sequenced by immunoSEQ multiplex PCR, and TCRdb holds only the in-frame ones, with some missing. Altogether 70,000 to 90,000 clones are present, approximately 93% being singletons, with the ten largest covering 4.5% to 6.5%. Input material: CD8+ T cells sorted from blood. These TCRs come from a human donor in good health. CDR3s include the opening cysteine and the closing phenylalanine or tryptophan. The D gene is left open where the match is weak. Not every row has a clone size; where given, it reads once, few, many or a size class.

clone_size d_call j_call v_call cdr3_nt cdr3_aa
NA NA TRBJ2-1 TRBV29-1 TGCAGCGTTGAAGATCAAGGCGGGAATTACAATGAGCAGTTCTTC CSVEDQGGNYNEQFF
NA NA TRBJ2-1 TRBV6-1 TGTGCCAGCAGCGGATACGGGGACCCCTACAATGAGCAGTTCTTC CASSGYGDPYNEQFF
NA TRBD1 TRBJ1-1 TRBV7-6 TGTGCCAGCAGCTTACCCCGGGACAGCCAGGACACTGAAGCTTTCTTT CASSLPRDSQDTEAFF
NA NA TRBJ2-3 TRBV5-1 TGCGCCAGCAGCTTGGCCGGGACCGTCAACGGAGATACGCAGTATTTT CASSLAGTVNGDTQYF
NA NA TRBJ1-2 TRBV9 TGTGCCAGCAGCGTATACGACAGAGATGGCTACACCTTC CASSVYDRDGYTF
NA NA TRBJ2-7 TRBV5-5 TGTGCCAGCAGCTTGGGCATAGGCCCCTACGAGCAGTACTTC CASSLGIGPYEQYF
NA TRBD1 TRBJ1-4 TRBV9 TGTGCCAGCAGCGTCACAGGGGTGGCTGAAAAACTGTTTTTT CASSVTGVAEKLFF
NA NA TRBJ2-5 TRBV6-4 TGTGCCAGCAGCCAAGACCAAGAGACCCAGTACTTC CASSQDQETQYF
NA NA TRBJ1-2 TRBV28 TGTGCCAGCAGTTTATCCCAGGGAGGAGGCTACACCTTC CASSLSQGGGYTF
NA NA TRBJ2-7 TRBV4-2 TGTGCCAGCAGCCAAGATCCACTCGGGGTGTCCAACGAGCAGTACTTC CASSQDPLGVSNEQYF
NA TRBD2 TRBJ2-7 TRBV20-1 TGCAGTGCTAAACTAGCGGGGGAGCAGTACTTC CSAKLAGEQYF
NA TRBD1 TRBJ1-5 TRBV10-3 TGTGCCACCTGCCTTGGGGGGACAGGGGATCAGCCCCAGCATTTT CATCLGGTGDQPQHF
NA TRBD2 TRBJ2-1 TRBV29-1 TGCAGCGTTGATCCGCTAGCGGGGGGGCTGGGTGAGCAGTTCTTC CSVDPLAGGLGEQFF
NA TRBD1 TRBJ2-7 TRBV6-5 TGTGCCAGCAGTAGAGGATCGACAGGGAACGAGCAGTACTTC CASSRGSTGNEQYF
NA NA TRBJ2-2 TRBV28 TGTGCCAGCACCGACGGAGGGGTCGGATTGGGGACCGGGGAGCTGTTTTTT CASTDGGVGLGTGELFF
NA TRBD1 TRBJ2-1 TRBV25-1 TGTGCCAGCAGGAGGGGGACAGGGGCGGGCAATGAGCAGTTCTTC CASRRGTGAGNEQFF
once TRBD1 TRBJ2-7 TRBV28 TGTGCCAGCAGTTTCCAGGGGGTAACCTACGAGCAGTACTTC CASSFQGVTYEQYF
NA NA TRBJ1-5 TRBV7-9 TGTGCCAGCAGCAGACTAACAGGCGACAATCAGCCCCAGCATTTT CASSRLTGDNQPQHF
once NA TRBJ2-4 TRBV21-1 TGTGCCAGCAGCATGGACCGGGGGGGCGAAAACATTCAGTACTTC CASSMDRGGENIQYF
NA TRBD2 TRBJ2-5 TRBV4-3 TGCGCCAGCAGCCAAGCCAGCGGGGGGGCCTTAGTTATGGAGACCCAGTACTTC CASSQASGGALVMETQYF
NA NA TRBJ2-3 TRBV9 TGTGCCAGCAGCGCGAAACAGGGAACAGATACGCAGTATTTT CASSAKQGTDTQYF
NA NA TRBJ2-3 TRBV27 TGTGCCAGCGGTACCTTGGTTAGTAGCACAGATACGCAGTATTTT CASGTLVSSTDTQYF
NA NA TRBJ2-7 TRBV9 TGTGCCAGCAGCGTAGAGGGGGGGCAGGCCGAGCAGTACTTC CASSVEGGQAEQYF
NA NA TRBJ2-7 TRBV12-5 TGTGCTAGTGGTGGGCCGGGGACCCGATTGGAGAATTACGAGCAGTACTTC CASGGPGTRLENYEQYF
once TRBD2 TRBJ2-7 TRBV27 TGTGCCAGCAGTTTATCGTGGGGGACTAGTGGAACCTACGAGCAGTACTTC CASSLSWGTSGTYEQYF
NA TRBD1 TRBJ2-6 TRBV7-6 TGTGCCAGCAGCAGGACAGGGGTTGGGGCCAACGTCCTGACTTTC CASSRTGVGANVLTF
NA NA TRBJ1-3 TRBV5-6 TGTGCCAGCAGCTTTGGGGTGCTCTCTGGAAACACCATATATTTT CASSFGVLSGNTIYF
NA NA TRBJ1-1 TRBV5-4 TGTGCCAGCAGCTTGTGGGGGATGAACACTGAAGCTTTCTTT CASSLWGMNTEAFF
NA TRBD1 TRBJ2-7 TRBV19 TGTGCCAGTAGTGCCTGGACAGGGGTGTCCTACGAGCAGTACTTC CASSAWTGVSYEQYF
NA TRBD2 TRBJ2-3 TRBV6-5 TGTGCCAGCAGTTACTCGAGGCGGGGGGATGCAGATACGCAGTATTTT CASSYSRRGDADTQYF
once NA TRBJ2-7 TRBV10-3 TGTGCCATCAGTGACGACCCCCAACGAAGAGTTACCTACGAGCAGTACTTC CAISDDPQRRVTYEQYF
NA NA TRBJ2-5 TRBV7-6 TGTGCCAGCAGCTTAGCGTATGGTGGTCCCCAAGAGACCCAGTACTTC CASSLAYGGPQETQYF
NA NA TRBJ1-2 TRBV9 TGTGCCAGCAGCGCACAGGGAACAGGGAGCTATGGCTACACCTTC CASSAQGTGSYGYTF
NA NA TRBJ1-6 TRBV12-1 TGTGCCAGCAGCACCCGGGCACATAATTCACCCCTCCACTTT CASSTRAHNSPLHF
NA NA TRBJ1-3 TRBV10-2 TGCGCCAGCGCGGGGGGGTCCCGAGGCACCATATATTTT CASAGGSRGTIYF
NA NA TRBJ2-1 TRBV6-1 TGTGCCAGCAGTGATAGACAGAGGTATGAGCAGTTCTTC CASSDRQRYEQFF
NA TRBD2 TRBJ2-3 TRBV27 TGTGCCAGCAGTCTAATAGCGGGGGGAGGGACAGATACGCAGTATTTT CASSLIAGGGTDTQYF
NA TRBD1 TRBJ2-1 TRBV5-8 TGTGCCATCTCCTCCCCCCGCGACAGGGGCTGGAGTGAGCAGTTCTTC CAISSPRDRGWSEQFF
NA TRBD2 TRBJ2-3 TRBV11-2 TGTGCCAGCAGCTTAATGCCGTCTAGCGGGGGGGCCATCTTTACGCAGTATTTT CASSLMPSSGGAIFTQYF
NA TRBD2 TRBJ2-1 TRBV6-5 TGTGCCAGCAGTTACGAGGCGGGAGGCTCCTACAATGAGCAGTTCTTC CASSYEAGGSYNEQFF
NA NA TRBJ2-1 TRBV28 TGTGCCAGCAGTTTATTCCGGGGGAATGAGCAGTTCTTC CASSLFRGNEQFF
NA TRBD1 TRBJ2-1 TRBV6-5 TGTGCCAGCAGTTCTGGACAGGGGGGAAAGTATGAGCAGTTCTTC CASSSGQGGKYEQFF
few NA TRBJ2-7 TRBV20-1 TGCAGTGCTAGAGAAGACAGGGAGCAGTACTTC CSAREDREQYF